The source of this T cell receptor beta chain is a study of control samples from healthy donors and cancer patients. Produced via immunoSEQ multiplex PCR; TCRdb's table is partial and in-frame only. This sample's table has fewer than 200,000 clones. CDR1 is MNHEY and CDR2 is SVGAGI in the germline V gene. The CDR3 runs to 15 residues. V was clipped by 0 bases and J by 5 bases, with 11 bases between them. This chain joins TRBV6-5 and TRBJ2-1; D not certain. The sequence was collected from a woman between 25 and 40 years old in good health. Specimen: blood. CDR3 amino acids: CASSYSGVEDNEQFF. CDR3 bases: TGTGCCAGCAGTTACTCGGGTGTGGAAGACAATGAGCAGTTCTTC.